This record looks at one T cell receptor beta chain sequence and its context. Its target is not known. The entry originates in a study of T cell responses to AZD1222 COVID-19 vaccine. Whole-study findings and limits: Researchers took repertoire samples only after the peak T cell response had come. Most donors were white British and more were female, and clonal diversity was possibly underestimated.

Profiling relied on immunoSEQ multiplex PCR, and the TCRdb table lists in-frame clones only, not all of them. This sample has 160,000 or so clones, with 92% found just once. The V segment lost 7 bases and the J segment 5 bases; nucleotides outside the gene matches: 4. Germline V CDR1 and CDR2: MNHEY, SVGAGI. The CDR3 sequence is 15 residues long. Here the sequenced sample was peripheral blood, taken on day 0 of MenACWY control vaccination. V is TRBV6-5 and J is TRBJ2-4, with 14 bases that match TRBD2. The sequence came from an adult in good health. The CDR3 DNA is TGTGCCAGCACCGGACTAGCGGGAGGAGAAAACATTCAGTACTTC. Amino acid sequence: CASTGLAGGENIQYF.